This T cell receptor beta chain was sequenced during a study of cytomegalovirus exposure and HLA in healthy donors. General study findings and limits: A prior analysis recorded that most TCR beta V segments were productive about 87% or about 30% of the time. The authors later found TCR association rates varying by HLA locus, with DRB1 most and HLA-C fewest.

Trimming left V 6 bases short and J 2 bases short, with 14 bases between. Germline V CDR1 and CDR2: SQVTM, ANQGSEA. The CDR3 totals 14 residues. Notes on this clone: What it recognizes is unknown.

The donors comprised healthy bone marrow donors. The donors, nominally healthy at sampling, likely had unrecorded immune exposures. PCR employed 60 Vbeta and 13 Jbeta primers. Produced via immunoSEQ multiplex PCR; TCRdb's table is partial and in-frame only. The sample lists 150,000 to 200,000 clones, about 80% occurring once. The sequence came from a woman under 30 in good health and CMV-seropositive. Sequenced sample: PBMCs. This chain joins TRBV29-1 and TRBJ1-3; tentatively, D is TRBD1 (5 bases). The CDR3 is CSVTPTGTGNTIYF. In DNA form, the CDR3 reads TGCAGCGTAACCCCCACAGGAACTGGAAACACCATATATTTT.